The source of this TCR beta chain is a study of blood T cell repertoires in COVID-19 (TCRdb year 2020). Study-level background: Collaborator samples came from the United States, Italy and Spain and covered acute and convalescent phases of COVID-19. The prospective study material was composed of cDNA or gDNA derived from T cells, B-cell-depleted T cells, or PBMCs. Subjects who had been exposed to COVID-19, were actively infected with it, or had recovered from it provided the deeply sampled blood TCRbeta repertoires that made up the dataset. The repertoires were released in a freely available public database intended as a resource for research on the immune response to SARS-CoV-2. The samples were drawn from the first 160 participants of the ongoing ImmuneRACE study and from 1,254 subjects provided by 6 global collaborators. Sample metadata almost always included a de-identified subject ID, COVID-19 status, age in years and sex. HLA class I and class II types, where available, came from metadata supplied by the sample provider rather than from assay-based typing.

This clone has ten or more counts. There is no known antigen for this receptor. Base qualities are missing; no much larger clone stands one base away. Here is what the overall study found, with its caveats: The quantity of clinical and demographic metadata differed by source and by participant and was supplied without curation.

TCRbeta CDR3 regions were amplified from genomic DNA by means of the immunoSEQ Assay, a bias-controlled multiplex PCR. The paper's processing steps were these. The number of nucleated cells in each sample was estimated from the amplification of reference gene primers within the assay. To quantify the absolute abundance of each unique TCRbeta CDR3 rearrangement, sequence reads were collapsed and filtered. For each sample, productive Simpson clonality was calculated as the square root of Simpson's diversity index across productive rearrangements. This immuneACCESS table, as held by TCRdb, lists in-frame sequences with V and J called but not all clones. Of the missing ones, under half trace to an unresolved V gene in checked studies; the others have no known cause. Clone size and the V and J calls come from that table; the DNA yielded D and trimming. This sample gives about 150,000 clones in total; around 85% of them show up just once. The top ten constitute 2.4% of the sample.

Whole blood was collected in K2EDTA tubes by collaborating institutions according to the institutions' own protocols. Collaborator samples were shipped for TCRbeta analysis as frozen whole blood, isolated PBMCs, or DNA extracted from either sample type. The CDR3 numbers 11 residues from cysteine through phenylalanine. CDR3 DNA is the only sequence kept; it has 33 bases, read in frame from the first base. Between the V and J ends, shortened by 8 bases and 4 bases respectively, the junction contains 8 bases. The germline V gene (reference sequence) gives CDR1 as SEHNR and CDR2 as FQNEAQ. The chain uses TRBV7-9 and TRBJ2-5, and possibly TRBD2, on 5 matching bases. Source material: peripheral blood. The TCR originated in a woman in her 70s with acute or convalescent COVID-19. The nucleotide sequence is given as TGTGCCAGCGGGGAGAGAGAGACCCAGTACTTC. Translated, this gives CASGERETQYF.